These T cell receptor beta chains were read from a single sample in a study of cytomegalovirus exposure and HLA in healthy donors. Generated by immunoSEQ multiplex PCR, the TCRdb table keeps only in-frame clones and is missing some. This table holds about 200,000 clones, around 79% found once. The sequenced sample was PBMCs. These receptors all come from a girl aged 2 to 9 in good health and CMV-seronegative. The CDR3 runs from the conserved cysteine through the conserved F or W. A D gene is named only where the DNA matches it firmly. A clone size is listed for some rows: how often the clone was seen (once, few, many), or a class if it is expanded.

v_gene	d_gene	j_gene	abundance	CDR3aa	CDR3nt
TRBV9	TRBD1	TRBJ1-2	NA	CASSGSRDRTYGYTF	TGTGCCAGCAGCGGGTCCCGGGACAGAACCTATGGCTACACCTTC
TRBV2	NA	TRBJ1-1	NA	CASSLRGQMNTEAFF	TGTGCCAGCAGTCTCCGCGGGCAGATGAACACTGAAGCTTTCTTT
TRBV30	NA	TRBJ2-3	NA	CASYSGHLRYQTGSGDTQYF	TGTGCCTCTTACTCAGGGCACCTTAGGTATCAGACCGGGTCGGGAGATACGCAGTATTTT
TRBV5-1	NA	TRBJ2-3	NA	CASSWGLAGPDTQYF	TGCGCCAGCAGCTGGGGTTTGGCGGGCCCAGATACGCAGTATTTT
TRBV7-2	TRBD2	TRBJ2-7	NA	CASSFIVTSGYEQYF	TGTGCCAGCAGCTTTATCGTGACTAGCGGTTACGAGCAGTACTTC
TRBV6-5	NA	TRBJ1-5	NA	CASSPLRGGGQPQHF	TGTGCCAGCAGCCCTTTGCGGGGAGGAGGTCAGCCCCAGCATTTT
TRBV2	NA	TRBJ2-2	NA	CASMRQTNTGELFF	TGTGCCAGCATGAGGCAGACGAACACCGGGGAGCTGTTTTTT
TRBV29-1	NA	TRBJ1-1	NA	CSVIIDTEAFF	TGCAGCGTGATCATAGACACTGAAGCTTTCTTT
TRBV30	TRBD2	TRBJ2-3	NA	CASGTSGDTDTQYF	TGTGCCTCGGGGACTAGCGGGGACACAGATACGCAGTATTTT
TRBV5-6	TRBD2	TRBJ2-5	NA	CASSLWGRGGPQTQYF	TGTGCCAGCAGCTTGTGGGGGCGGGGGGGTCCTCAGACCCAGTACTTC
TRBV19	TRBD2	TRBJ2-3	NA	CASSTGRGSPSTDTQYF	TGTGCCAGTTCGACTGGGAGGGGTTCCCCTAGCACAGATACGCAGTATTTT
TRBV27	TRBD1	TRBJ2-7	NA	CASSPFPAGQGSHEQYF	TGTGCCAGCAGTCCTTTCCCCGCGGGACAGGGATCCCACGAGCAGTACTTC
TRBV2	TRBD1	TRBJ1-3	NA	CASNRQGVGNTIYF	TGTGCCAGCAATCGACAGGGGGTTGGAAACACCATATATTTT
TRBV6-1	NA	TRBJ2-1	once	CASNRTPEGEQFF	TGTGCCAGCAATAGGACGCCTGAGGGTGAGCAGTTCTTC
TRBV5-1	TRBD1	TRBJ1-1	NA	CASSWTGTGEGTEAFF	TGCGCCAGCAGCTGGACCGGGACAGGTGAAGGGACTGAAGCTTTCTTT
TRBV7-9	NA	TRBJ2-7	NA	CASSETRAEQYF	TGTGCCAGCAGCGAAACTAGGGCCGAGCAGTACTTC
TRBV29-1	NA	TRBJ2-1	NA	CSVESDYRHNEQFF	TGCAGCGTTGAATCGGACTACAGACACAATGAGCAGTTCTTC
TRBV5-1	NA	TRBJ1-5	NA	CASSPQGGNNQPQHF	TGCGCCAGCAGCCCCCAGGGCGGAAACAATCAGCCCCAGCATTTT
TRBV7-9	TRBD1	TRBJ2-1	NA	CASSSEGTGVRQFF	TGTGCCAGCAGCTCAGAGGGGACAGGGGTGCGGCAGTTCTTC
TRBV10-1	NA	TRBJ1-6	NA	CASSPRRSSPLHF	TGCGCCAGCAGTCCCCGTCGGTCTTCACCCCTCCACTTT
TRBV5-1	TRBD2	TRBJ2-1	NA	CASSLDPQSGRYNEQFF	TGCGCCAGCAGCTTGGACCCTCAGAGCGGGAGATACAATGAGCAGTTCTTC
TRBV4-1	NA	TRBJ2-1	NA	CASSQEGGSSYNEQFF	TGCGCCAGCAGCCAAGAAGGTGGGAGCTCCTACAATGAGCAGTTCTTC
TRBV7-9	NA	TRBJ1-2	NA	CASSLADRYYGYTF	TGTGCCAGCAGCTTAGCCGACAGATACTATGGCTACACCTTC
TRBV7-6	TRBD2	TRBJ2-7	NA	CASSPIPSLAGGYYEQYF	TGTGCCAGCAGCCCTATCCCCTCACTAGCGGGGGGGTACTACGAGCAGTACTTC
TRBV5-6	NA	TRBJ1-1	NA	CASTATWNTEAFF	TGTGCCAGCACCGCGACTTGGAACACTGAAGCTTTCTTT
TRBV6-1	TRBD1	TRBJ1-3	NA	CASSAPGAGGLFNTIYF	TGTGCCAGCAGTGCACCGGGTGCAGGGGGGTTGTTCAACACCATATATTTT
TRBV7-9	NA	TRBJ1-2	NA	CASSLGIEVDYGYTF	TGTGCCAGCAGCTTAGGTATCGAGGTGGACTATGGCTACACCTTC
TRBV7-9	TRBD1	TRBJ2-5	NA	CASSLGQGPQETQYF	TGTGCCAGCAGCTTAGGACAGGGCCCCCAAGAGACCCAGTACTTC
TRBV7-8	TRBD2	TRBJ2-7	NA	CASSPGTSAGREQYF	TGTGCCAGCAGCCCCGGGACTAGTGCCGGCCGCGAGCAGTACTTC
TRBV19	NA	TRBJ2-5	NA	CASSLVGGWETQYF	TGTGCCAGTAGCCTCGTCGGGGGATGGGAGACCCAGTACTTC
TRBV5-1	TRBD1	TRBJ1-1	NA	CASDSGGPNTEAFF	TGCGCCAGCGACTCAGGGGGCCCGAACACTGAAGCTTTCTTT
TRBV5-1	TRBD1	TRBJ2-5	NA	CASSLGGRQGETQYF	TGCGCCAGCAGCTTGGGGGGACGACAGGGAGAGACCCAGTACTTC
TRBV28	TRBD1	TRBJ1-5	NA	CASSFPPGQGQQPQHF	TGTGCCAGCAGTTTTCCTCCAGGACAGGGACAACAGCCCCAGCATTTT
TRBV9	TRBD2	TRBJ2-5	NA	CASSVGASGTQETQYF	TGTGCCAGCAGCGTAGGGGCTAGCGGCACACAAGAGACCCAGTACTTC
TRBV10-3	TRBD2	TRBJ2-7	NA	CAISEIIHGGASYEQYF	TGTGCCATCAGTGAGATCATACACGGGGGGGCCTCATACGAGCAGTACTTC
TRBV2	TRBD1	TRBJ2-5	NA	CASRLAHAGGETQYF	TGTGCCAGCAGGCTCGCTCATGCAGGGGGCGAGACCCAGTACTTC